This T cell receptor (beta chain) stems from a study of CXCR3-negative and CXCR3-positive naive CD8 T cells. Details on this clonotype: Its target is unknown.

UMI-labeled TRB cDNA libraries were prepared by 5' RACE. TCRdb re-analyzed the 5' RACE reads; it lists each CDR3 protein once, without DNA. The table lists 150,000 to 170,000 distinct CDR3 sequences, with 0.45% to 0.55% in the top ten. Looked up from germline, CDR1 is MNHEY and CDR2 is SVGEGT. CDR3 size: 14 residues. The study's findings and limits: Greater hydrophobicity was found in TRB CDR3s of CXCR3-positive naive cells than of CXCR3-negative naive cells.

The origin of this receptor is a human donor in good health. Some clones in this sample may be carry-over from other donors' samples. The gene calls are TRBV6-2 or TRBV6-3 and TRBJ1-2. Sequenced sample: naive CXCR3+ CD8+ T cells from blood. Subset reported: CD45RO-CCR7+CD27+CD95- naive CD8+ T cells expressing CXCR3 (TNR3+). This chain's CDR3 is CASSSGSTSYGYTF.